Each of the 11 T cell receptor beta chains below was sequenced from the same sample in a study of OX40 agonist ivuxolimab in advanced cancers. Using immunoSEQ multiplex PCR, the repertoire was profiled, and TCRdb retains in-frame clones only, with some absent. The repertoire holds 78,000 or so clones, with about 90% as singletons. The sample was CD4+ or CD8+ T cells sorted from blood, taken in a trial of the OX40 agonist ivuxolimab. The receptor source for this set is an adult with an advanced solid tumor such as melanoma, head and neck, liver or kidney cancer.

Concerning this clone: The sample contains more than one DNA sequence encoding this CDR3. CDR3 nucleotides: TGTGCCAGCAGTTACGTGGGACAGGGTTCCGATGAGCAGTTCTTC. Protein sequence: CASSYVGQGSDEQFF. J is TRBJ2-1 and V is TRBV6-6, with 9 bases that match TRBD1. Looked up from germline, CDR1 is MNHNY and CDR2 is SVGAGI (reference sequence). With 2 bases clipped from V and 8 bases from J, the junction kept 7 bases outside the gene matches. This CDR3 region has 15 residues.

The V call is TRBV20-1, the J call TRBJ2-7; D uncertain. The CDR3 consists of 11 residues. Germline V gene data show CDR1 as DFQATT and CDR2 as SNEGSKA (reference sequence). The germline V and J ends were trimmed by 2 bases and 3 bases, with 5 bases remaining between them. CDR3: CSARFDYEQYF. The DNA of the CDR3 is TGCAGTGCTAGATTCGACTACGAGCAGTACTTC.

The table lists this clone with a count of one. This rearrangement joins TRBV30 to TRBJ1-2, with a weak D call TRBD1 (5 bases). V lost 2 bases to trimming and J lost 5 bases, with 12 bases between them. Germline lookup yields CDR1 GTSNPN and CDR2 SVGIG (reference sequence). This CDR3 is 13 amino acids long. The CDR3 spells CAWSPSGTYGYTF. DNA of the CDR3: TGTGCCTGGAGTCCTTCCGGGACGTATGGCTACACCTTC.

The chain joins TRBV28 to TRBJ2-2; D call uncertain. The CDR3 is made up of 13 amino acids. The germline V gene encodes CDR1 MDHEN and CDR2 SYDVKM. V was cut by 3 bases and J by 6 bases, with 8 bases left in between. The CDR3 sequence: CASSLVGSGELFF. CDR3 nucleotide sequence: TGTGCCAGCAGTTTGGTGGGTTCCGGGGAGCTGTTTTTT. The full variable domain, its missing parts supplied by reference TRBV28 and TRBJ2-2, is DVKVTQSSRYLVKRTGEKVFLECVQDMDHENMFWYRQDPGLGLRLIYFSYDVKMKEKGDIPEGYSVSREKKERFSLILESASTNQTSMYLCASSLVGSGELFFGEGSRLTVL.

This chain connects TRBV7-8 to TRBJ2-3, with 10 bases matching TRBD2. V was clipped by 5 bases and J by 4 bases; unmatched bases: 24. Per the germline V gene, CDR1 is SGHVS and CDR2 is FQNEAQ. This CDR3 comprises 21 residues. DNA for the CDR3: TGTGCCAGCAGCATCAAAGCGGGGGGGGAATTTTATTCAAGCGTTCCAGATACGCAGTATTTT. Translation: CASSIKAGGEFYSSVPDTQYF.

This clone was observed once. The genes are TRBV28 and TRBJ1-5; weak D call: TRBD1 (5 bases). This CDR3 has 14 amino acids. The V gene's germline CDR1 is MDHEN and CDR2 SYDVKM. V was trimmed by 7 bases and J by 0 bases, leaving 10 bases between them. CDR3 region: CASTGPYSNQPQHF. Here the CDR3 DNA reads TGTGCCAGCACAGGGCCTTATAGCAATCAGCCCCAGCATTTT.

The CDR3 is CASSLAGLAGVYF. The CDR3 DNA sequence: TGTGCCAGCAGCTTAGCCGGACTAGCGGGAGTGTACTTC. The V call is TRBV11-2, the J call TRBJ2-4; 13 bases agree with TRBD2. Germline CDR1 and CDR2: SGHAT and FQNNGV. There are 13 residues in the CDR3. J gave up 15 bases and V 1 base, and 3 bases lay outside the gene matches. Combining the CDR3 with reference TRBV11-2 and TRBJ2-4 gives the whole variable domain EAGVAQSPRYKIIEKRQSVAFWCNPISGHATLYWYQQILGQGPKLLIQFQNNGVVDDSQLPKDRFSAERLKGVDSTLKIQPAKLEDSAVYLCASSLAGLAGVYFGAGTRLSVL.

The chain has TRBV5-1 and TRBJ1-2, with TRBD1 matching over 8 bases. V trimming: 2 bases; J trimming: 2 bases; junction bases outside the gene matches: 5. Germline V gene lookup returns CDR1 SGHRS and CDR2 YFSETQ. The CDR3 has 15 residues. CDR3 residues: CASSLRTGINYGYTF. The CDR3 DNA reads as TGCGCCAGCAGCTTAAGGACAGGGATAAACTATGGCTACACCTTC.

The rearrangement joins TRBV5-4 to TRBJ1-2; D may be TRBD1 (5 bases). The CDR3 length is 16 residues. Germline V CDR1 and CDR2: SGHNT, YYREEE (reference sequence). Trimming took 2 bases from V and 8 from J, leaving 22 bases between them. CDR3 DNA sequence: TGTGCCAGCAGCTTAATCGAGGGGTCGCCCTTACGGGGCTACACCTTC. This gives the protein CASSLIEGSPLRGYTF.

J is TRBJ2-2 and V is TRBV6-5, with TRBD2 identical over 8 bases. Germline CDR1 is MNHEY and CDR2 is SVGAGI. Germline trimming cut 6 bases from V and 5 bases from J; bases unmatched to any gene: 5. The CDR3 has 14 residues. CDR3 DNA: TGTGCCAGCAGATCCCCGGGGGGGACCGGGGAGCTGTTTTTT. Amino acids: CASRSPGGTGELFF.

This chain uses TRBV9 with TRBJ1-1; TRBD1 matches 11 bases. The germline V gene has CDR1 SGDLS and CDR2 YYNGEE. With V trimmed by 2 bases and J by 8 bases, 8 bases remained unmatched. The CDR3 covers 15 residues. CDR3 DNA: TGTGCCAGCAGCGTTCCGGACAGGGGGCTTCCCGAAGCTTTCTTT. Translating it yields CASSVPDRGLPEAFF.